Presented here are 17 T cell receptor beta chains from one specimen sequenced in a study of early T cells in non-severe SARS-CoV-2 infection. TCRdb itself ran the 5' RACE reads through MiXCR, one entry per CDR3 protein. The sample lists some 60,000 distinct CDR3 sequences; roughly 13% were seen once. Here the sequenced sample was whole blood, taken at baseline. These receptors were collected from an adult who was a healthcare worker with PCR-confirmed SARS-CoV-2 infection or an uninfected control (not recorded which).

In this sample, this clonotype turned up many times. This chain connects TRBV28 to TRBJ2-7, with a tentative D call TRBD2 (5 bases). Germline V gene sequence: CDR1 MDHEN, CDR2 SYDVKM. Trimming shortened V by 2 bases and J by 2 bases, and 19 bases separated the two germline ends. This CDR3 has 17 residues. CDR3 bases: TGTGCCAGCAGTTTAGATGTCCTCGGAGGAGGCACCTACGAGCAGTACTTC. This encodes CASSLDVLGGGTYEQYF.

This clonotype was observed a handful of times. The chain recombines TRBV19 with TRBJ1-2, with 8 nucleotides matching TRBD1. Germline V CDR1 and CDR2: LNHDA, SQIVND (reference sequence). The CDR3 length is 13 residues. V shed 10 bases and J 4 bases; nucleotides not matched to a gene: 8. The CDR3 sequence: CATSQGAGYGYTF. The CDR3 DNA reads as TGTGCCACCTCCCAGGGGGCCGGCTATGGCTACACCTTC.

This clonotype was seen only a few times. J is TRBJ2-3 and V is TRBV10-3, with 8 bases identical to TRBD2. CDR1 and CDR2 (germline): ENHRY, SYGVKD. V trimming: 6 bases; J trimming: 2 bases; junction bases outside the gene matches: 4. The CDR3 runs 14 residues. The CDR3 reads CAISTSGTTDTQYF. CDR3 DNA: TGTGCCATCAGCACTAGCGGTACCACAGATACGCAGTATTTT.

The V gene is TRBV6-2 or TRBV6-3, the J gene TRBJ2-1, with D maybe TRBD1 (6 bases). Between the trimmed V and J ends, which lost 5 bases and 4 bases, there was a span of 15 bases. The CDR3 totals 15 residues. CDR1 is MNHEY, CDR2 SVGEGT, per germline. The CDR3 coding sequence is TGTGCCAGCAGTCTCCGAACAGGGCTGTACAATGAGCAGTTCTTC. Its protein is CASSLRTGLYNEQFF.

There are many counts of this clonotype. The chain recombines TRBV7-9 with TRBJ2-5; 10 positions match TRBD2. This CDR3 spans 16 amino acids. Germline V gene data show CDR1 as SEHNR and CDR2 as FQNEAQ (reference sequence). The V and J ends lost 1 base and 1 base, in that order; junction bases with no gene match: 3. The CDR3 reads CASSLDWTSGQETQYF. The CDR3 DNA follows: TGTGCCAGCAGCTTAGATTGGACTAGCGGCCAAGAGACCCAGTACTTC.

The rearrangement links TRBV4-1 to TRBJ1-2; possibly TRBD1 for D (6 bases). CDR3 size: 17 residues. Germline CDR1 reads MGHRA; CDR2 reads YSYEKL. V was trimmed by 0 bases and J by 7 bases, leaving 21 bases between them. The chain's CDR3 is CASSQDQLWGRGRGYTF. CDR3 in DNA: TGCGCCAGCAGCCAAGACCAACTGTGGGGGCGCGGTCGTGGCTACACCTTC.

The rearrangement joins TRBV14 to TRBJ1-3, with 8 bases matching TRBD1. V lost 7 bases to trimming and J lost 2 bases; unmatched junction nucleotides: 7. The CDR3 sequence is 15 residues long. Germline CDR1 and CDR2: SGHDN and FVKESK. The CDR3 is CASKTGVSPGNTIYF. The DNA for the CDR3 is TGTGCCAGCAAGACAGGGGTCAGCCCTGGAAACACCATATATTTT.

This clonotype occurred many times. The CDR3 loop reads CASSFQGPEQYF. The CDR3 coding sequence is TGTGCCAGCAGTTTTCAAGGGCCCGAGCAGTACTTC. This chain uses TRBV28 with TRBJ2-7; D call uncertain. The CDR3 is made up of 12 amino acids. Looked up from germline, CDR1 is MDHEN and CDR2 is SYDVKM. V was cut by 3 bases and J by 6 bases, with 9 bases left in between.

V is TRBV18 and J is TRBJ2-2; no definite D call. The V gene's germline CDR1 is KGHSH and CDR2 LQKENI. The CDR3 contains 14 residues. Trimming left V 2 bases short and J 4 bases short, with 8 bases between. The CDR3 here is CASSPDTVTGELFF. The CDR3 nucleotides read TGTGCCAGCTCACCAGACACAGTCACCGGGGAGCTGTTTTTT.

With respect to this clonotype: An end of the junction does not agree with germline; a read error may underlie this. The genes are TRBV5-4 and TRBJ1-3; TRBD1 matches 7 bases. In germline, CDR1 is SGHNT, CDR2 YYREEE (reference sequence). CDR3 length: 15 residues. In DNA, the CDR3 is TGTGTCAGCAGCTTGGCCGACAGGGTTGGAAACACCATATATTTT. It is translated as CVSSLADRVGNTIYF.

The rearrangement joins TRBV6-6 to TRBJ1-6; no reliable D call. Per germline, CDR1 MNHNY and CDR2 SVGAGI (reference sequence). CDR3 length: 14 amino acids. Trimming took off 8 bases at V and 0 bases at J, with 8 bases between the two ends. In nucleotides, the CDR3 is TGTGCCAGCTTAACCAGCTCCTATAATTCACCCCTCCACTTT. This encodes CASLTSSYNSPLHF.

This clonotype was recorded a few times. The chain recombines TRBV10-2 with TRBJ2-5, with D uncertain. The CDR3 loop spans 14 amino acids. Germline CDR1 WSHSY, CDR2 SAAADI. Deletions cut 2 bases from V and 4 bases from J, with 11 bases between. CDR3 sequence (DNA): TGCGCCAGCAGTGAGGACCTGAACCGAGAGACCCAGTACTTC. Translation: CASSEDLNRETQYF.

This clonotype was counted between two and nine times. Sequence at one end of the junction differs from germline and may be a read error. This sequence joins TRBV7-7 and TRBJ2-3, with 10 bases fitting TRBD1. Germline V gene sequence: CDR1 SSHAT, CDR2 FNYEAQ (reference sequence). The CDR3 covers 13 residues. CDR3 amino acids: CASSSDRGDTQYF. In nucleotides, the CDR3 is TGTGCTAGCAGCTCGGACAGGGGGGATACGCAGTATTTT.

The table lists this clonotype with a few counts. The V call is TRBV24-1, the J call TRBJ2-1; D remains ambiguous. The V end was cut by 4 bases, the J end by 8 bases, with 8 bases between. Germline CDR1 and CDR2: KGHDR and SFDVKD. CDR3 length: 12 residues. CDR3 sequence reads: CATSDQKDEQFF. CDR3 bases: TGTGCCACCAGTGACCAAAAGGATGAGCAGTTCTTC.

This chain links TRBV15 with TRBJ1-2; tentative D call: TRBD1 (6 bases). The V gene's germline CDR1 is LNHNV and CDR2 YYDKDF (reference sequence). V shed 4 bases and J shed 6 bases, with 18 bases lying between them. This CDR3 spans 15 amino acids. This CDR3 reads CATSKGELTVDGYTF. The CDR3 nucleotides are TGTGCCACCAGCAAGGGGGAATTGACAGTTGATGGCTACACCTTC.

This clonotype was detected a few times. The chain carries TRBV20-1 and TRBJ2-5; 14 bases agree with TRBD2. CDR3 size: 15 residues. The germline CDR1 and CDR2 sequences are DFQATT and SNEGSKA (reference sequence). The junction had 7 bases not matched to a gene; V was cut back by 5 bases and J by 5 bases. CDR3 sequence (DNA): TGCAGTGCTGAGGGGACTAGCGGGAGAGGGGAGACCCAGTACTTC. It specifies CSAEGTSGRGETQYF.

There are a few counts of this clonotype. The chain couples TRBV2 to TRBJ2-7; D gene uncertain. Deletions cut 8 bases from V and 6 bases from J, with 14 bases between. The CDR3 length is 12 residues. CDR1 SNHLY and CDR2 FYNNEI come from the germline V gene. CDR3 bases: TGTGCCAGCCGAGGAGAGGCAGTCGAGCAGTACTTC. It is translated as CASRGEAVEQYF.